This TCR beta chain is from a study of cytomegalovirus exposure and HLA in healthy donors. Broader study findings: Most TCR sequences were uncommon, yet certain public TCRs appeared in many donors. V- and J-gene trimming of TCR beta was linked (in a later analysis) to a missense DCLRE1C variant. Researchers reported from a later analysis that most CMV-associated TCR beta chains appeared HLA-restricted. Differences between HLA loci emerged in a later analysis of TCR association rates, with DRB1 most and HLA-C fewest.

V lost 3 bases, J lost 5 bases, and 6 bases stayed unmatched. Per the germline V gene, CDR1 is SGHVS and CDR2 is FNYEAQ. The CDR3 contains 14 residues. About this clone: The antigen remains undetermined.

The PCR ran on 60 Vbeta and 13 Jbeta primers. Some clones are missing from TCRdb's copy, which holds only in-frame ones; the method was immunoSEQ multiplex PCR. The sample has some 150,000 clones, nearly 80% seen once; the top ten hold more than 9.5%. The rearrangement uses TRBV7-6 and TRBJ2-5, with 7 bases fitting TRBD1. Source material: PBMCs. The receptor's source is a man aged 18-30 years in good health and CMV-seropositive. CDR3 bases: TGTGCCAGCAGCTTTACAGGGGTTAGGGAGACCCAGTACTTC. This gives the protein CASSFTGVRETQYF.